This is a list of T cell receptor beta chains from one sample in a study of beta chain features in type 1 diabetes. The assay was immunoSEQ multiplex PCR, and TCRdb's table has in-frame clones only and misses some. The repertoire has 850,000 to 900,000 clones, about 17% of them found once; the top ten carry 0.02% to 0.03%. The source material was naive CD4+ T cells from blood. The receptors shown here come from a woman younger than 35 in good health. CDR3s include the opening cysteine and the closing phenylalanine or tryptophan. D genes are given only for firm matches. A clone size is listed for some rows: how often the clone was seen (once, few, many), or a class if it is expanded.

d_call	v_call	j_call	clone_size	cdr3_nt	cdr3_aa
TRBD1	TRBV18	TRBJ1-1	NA	TGTGCCAGCTCCCCTCCTAACAGGGGAGCTGAAGCTTTCTTT	CASSPPNRGAEAFF
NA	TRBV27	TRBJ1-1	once	TGTGCCAGCAGTCCACGATCGACAGATCTCATGAACACTGAAGCTTTCTTT	CASSPRSTDLMNTEAFF
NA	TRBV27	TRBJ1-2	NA	TGTGCCAGCAGTCGGACAGCCGTTTATGACTACACCTTC	CASSRTAVYDYTF
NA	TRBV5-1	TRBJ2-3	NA	TGCGCCAGCAGCTTGGGAGGGTTGCAAGATACGCAGTATTTT	CASSLGGLQDTQYF
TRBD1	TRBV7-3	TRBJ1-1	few	TGTGCCAGCAGTTGGGACAGGAACACTGAAGCTTTCTTT	CASSWDRNTEAFF
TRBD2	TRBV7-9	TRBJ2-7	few	TGTGCCAGCAGCTTCGGGGGGTCGTCCAGCGACGAGCAGTACTTC	CASSFGGSSSDEQYF
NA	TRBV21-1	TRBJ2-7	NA	TGTGCCAGTGGGACAGGAGCCTACGAGCAGTACTTC	CASGTGAYEQYF
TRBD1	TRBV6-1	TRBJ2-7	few	TGTGCCAGCAGGGCCGCCGGGACAGGGACCTACGAGCAGTACTTC	CASRAAGTGTYEQYF
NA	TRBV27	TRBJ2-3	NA	TGTGCCAGCAGTTTATCGCCGGCACCTGATACGCAGTATTTT	CASSLSPAPDTQYF
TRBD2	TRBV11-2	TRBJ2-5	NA	TGTGCCAGCAGCCAGCGAACGACTAGCGGGAAAAAGAGTACTTACTTC	CASSQRTTSGKKSTYF
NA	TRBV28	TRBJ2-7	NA	TGTGCCAGCACCCGCCGTCCGGGCGTATTCGACTACGAGCAGTACTTC	CASTRRPGVFDYEQYF
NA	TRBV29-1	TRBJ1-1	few	TGCAGCGTTGAAACTTCGGGACATCCGGACACTGAAGCTTTCTTT	CSVETSGHPDTEAFF
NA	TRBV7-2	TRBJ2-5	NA	TGTGCCAGCAGCCCAAGCGGACAGTACCAAGAGACCCAGTACTTC	CASSPSGQYQETQYF
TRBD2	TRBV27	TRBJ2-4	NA	TGTGCCAGCAGTCGCCGAAGCGGGAGCGGGTCGCCAAACATTCAGTACTTC	CASSRRSGSGSPNIQYF
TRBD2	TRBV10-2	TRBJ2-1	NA	TGCGCCAGCAGTGTACTAGCGGGACGTAATGAGCAGTTCTTC	CASSVLAGRNEQFF
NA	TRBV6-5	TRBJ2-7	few	TGTGCCAGCAGTTACTCAGGGGTTACCTACGAGCAGTACTTC	CASSYSGVTYEQYF
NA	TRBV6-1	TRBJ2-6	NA	TGTGCCAGCAGCGTTCAAAGGGCTGGGGCCAACGTCCTGACTTTC	CASSVQRAGANVLTF
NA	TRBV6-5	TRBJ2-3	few	TGTGCCAGCGGATTGAAGGGTAATACGCAGTATTTT	CASGLKGNTQYF
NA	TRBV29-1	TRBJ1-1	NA	TGCAGCGTTGAAATCCAGTTCATGAACACTGAAGCTTTCTTT	CSVEIQFMNTEAFF
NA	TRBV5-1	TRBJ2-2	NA	TGCGCCAGCAGCTTGCTAACGGGAGTTACCGGGGAGCTGTTTTTT	CASSLLTGVTGELFF
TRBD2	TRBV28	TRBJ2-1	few	TGTGCCAGCAGCCAGCCGGTGGGAAGCGGGAGGGCCTATGAGCAGTTCTTC	CASSQPVGSGRAYEQFF
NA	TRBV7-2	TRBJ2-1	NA	TGTGCCAGCAGTTCCCCCCGGCCGGCGCTTTTTCCCTTCTTC	CASSSPRPALFPFF
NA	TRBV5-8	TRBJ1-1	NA	TGTGCCAGCAGCACCGATGGGGCGAACACTGAAGCTTTCTTT	CASSTDGANTEAFF
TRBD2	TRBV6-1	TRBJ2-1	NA	TGTGCCAGCAGTGGGGCTAGCGGACGCAATGAGCAGTTCTTC	CASSGASGRNEQFF
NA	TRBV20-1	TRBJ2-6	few	TGCAGTGCAGGTCCCAACGTCCTGACTTTC	CSAGPNVLTF
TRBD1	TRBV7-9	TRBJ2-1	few	TGTGCCAGCAGCCCCCGGGACAGCTCCTACAATGAGCAGTTCTTC	CASSPRDSSYNEQFF
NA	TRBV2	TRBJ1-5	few	TGTGCCAGCAGGACAGGACAGTGGGATCAGCCCCAGCATTTT	CASRTGQWDQPQHF
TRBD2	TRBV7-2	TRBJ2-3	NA	TGTGCCAGCAGCGGGCGAATAGCGGGAGGGCCGCCAGATACGCAGTATTTT	CASSGRIAGGPPDTQYF
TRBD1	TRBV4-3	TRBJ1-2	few	TGCGCCAGCAGCCAAGATCCAGGGACAGGGGATGGCTACACCTTC	CASSQDPGTGDGYTF
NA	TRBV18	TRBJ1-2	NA	TGTGCCAGCTCACCTTCTCCAGGGGATTTGGGCCGTGGCTACACCTTC	CASSPSPGDLGRGYTF
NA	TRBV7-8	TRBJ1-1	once	TGTGCCAGCAGCGTTCAGATGAACACTGAAGCTTTCTTT	CASSVQMNTEAFF
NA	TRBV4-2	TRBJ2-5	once	TGTGCCGGCAGCCAAGAGGGAACTAGACGGGAGACCCAGTACTTC	CAGSQEGTRRETQYF
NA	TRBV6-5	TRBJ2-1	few	TGTGCCAGCAGCAATACACAGGGTCTCTCCAATGAGCAGTTCTTC	CASSNTQGLSNEQFF
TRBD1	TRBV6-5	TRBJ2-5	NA	TGTGCCAGCAGTTCCACAGGGGGCTGGTGGGAGACCCAGTACTTC	CASSSTGGWWETQYF
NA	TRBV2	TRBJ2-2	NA	TGTGCCAGCACTCCGAGCTCCACCTACACCGGGGAGCTGTTTTTT	CASTPSSTYTGELFF
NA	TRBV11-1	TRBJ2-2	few	TGTGCCAGCAGCTTAGGACTTGACACCGGGGAGCTGTTTTTT	CASSLGLDTGELFF
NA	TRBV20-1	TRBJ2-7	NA	TGCAGTGCTAGTTATAGGACCGAGCAGTACTTC	CSASYRTEQYF
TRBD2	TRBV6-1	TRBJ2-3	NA	TGTGCCAGCAGGAACCCTAGCGGGAGGCTGGATACGCAGTATTTT	CASRNPSGRLDTQYF
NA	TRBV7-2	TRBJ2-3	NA	TGTGCCAGCAGCTTAGCCCTAGCGAACACAGATACGCAGTATTTT	CASSLALANTDTQYF
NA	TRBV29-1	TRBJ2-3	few	TGCAGCGTTGATAAGGTCCTTCTGGAGGCCATCACAGATACGCAGTATTTT	CSVDKVLLEAITDTQYF
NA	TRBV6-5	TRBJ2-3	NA	TGTGCCAGCACCCCTAAAGGATCCACAGATACGCAGTATTTT	CASTPKGSTDTQYF